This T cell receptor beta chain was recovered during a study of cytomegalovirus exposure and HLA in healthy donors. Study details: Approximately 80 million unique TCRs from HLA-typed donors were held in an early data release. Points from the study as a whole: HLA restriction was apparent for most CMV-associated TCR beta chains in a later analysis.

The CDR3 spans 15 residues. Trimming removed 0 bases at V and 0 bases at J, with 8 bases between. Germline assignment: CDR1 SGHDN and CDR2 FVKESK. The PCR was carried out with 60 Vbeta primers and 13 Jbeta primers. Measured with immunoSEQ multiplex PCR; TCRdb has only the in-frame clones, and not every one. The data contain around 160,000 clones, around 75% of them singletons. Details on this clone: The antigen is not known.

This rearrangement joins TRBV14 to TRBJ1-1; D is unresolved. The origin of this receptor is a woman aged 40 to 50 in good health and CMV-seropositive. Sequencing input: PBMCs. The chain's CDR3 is CASSQEEFMNTEAFF. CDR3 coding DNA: TGTGCCAGCAGCCAAGAGGAGTTTATGAACACTGAAGCTTTCTTT.